These T cell receptor beta chains were read from a single sample in a study of blood T cell repertoires in COVID-19. Libraries were prepared by immunoSEQ multiplex PCR; TCRdb keeps only in-frame clonotypes and omits some of them. The table shows tens of thousands of clones, with 81% occurring only once. Sequencing was carried out using peripheral blood. The source is a man at least 80 years old with COVID-19, enrolled during active disease. Both conserved end residues are part of each CDR3. Fields, in order: V gene, clone size, J gene, D gene, CDR3 protein, CDR3 DNA. D genes are given only for firm matches. Where a row states a size, it is once, few, many or the class of an expanded clone; other rows omit it.

v_gene: TRBV7-3; abundance: NA; j_gene: TRBJ2-7; d_gene: NA; CDR3aa: CASSLRGQLIHYEQYF; CDR3nt: TGTGCCAGCAGCTTAAGAGGACAGTTGATACACTACGAGCAGTACTTC
v_gene: TRBV5-1; abundance: NA; j_gene: TRBJ1-1; d_gene: NA; CDR3aa: CASNAMGLTEAFF; CDR3nt: TGCGCCAGCAACGCGATGGGGCTCACTGAAGCTTTCTTT
v_gene: TRBV7-3; abundance: NA; j_gene: TRBJ2-7; d_gene: NA; CDR3aa: CASSAGESYEQYF; CDR3nt: TGTGCCAGCAGCGCGGGCGAAAGCTACGAGCAGTACTTC
v_gene: TRBV10-3; abundance: NA; j_gene: TRBJ2-5; d_gene: TRBD2; CDR3aa: CAISLGGVEETQYF; CDR3nt: TGTGCCATCAGTCTGGGGGGGGTTGAAGAGACCCAGTACTTC
v_gene: TRBV7-3; abundance: NA; j_gene: TRBJ2-7; d_gene: NA; CDR3aa: CASSLKVGASYEQYF; CDR3nt: TGTGCCAGCAGCTTAAAGGTGGGAGCGTCCTACGAGCAGTACTTC
v_gene: TRBV6-4; abundance: many; j_gene: TRBJ2-3; d_gene: TRBD2; CDR3aa: CASSDSASGDTDTQYF; CDR3nt: TGTGCCAGCAGTGACTCGGCTAGCGGGGACACAGATACGCAGTATTTT
v_gene: TRBV6-5; abundance: NA; j_gene: TRBJ1-1; d_gene: NA; CDR3aa: CASSYVQGSPTEAFF; CDR3nt: TGTGCCAGCAGTTACGTTCAGGGAAGTCCCACTGAAGCTTTCTTT
v_gene: TRBV27; abundance: NA; j_gene: TRBJ2-2; d_gene: NA; CDR3aa: CASSLFPGNTGELFF; CDR3nt: TGTGCCAGCAGTTTATTTCCAGGGAACACCGGGGAGCTGTTTTTT
v_gene: TRBV30; abundance: NA; j_gene: TRBJ1-4; d_gene: NA; CDR3aa: CAWSDRKSNEKLFF; CDR3nt: TGTGCCTGGAGCGACAGGAAAAGCAATGAAAAACTGTTTTTT
v_gene: TRBV28; abundance: NA; j_gene: TRBJ1-3; d_gene: NA; CDR3aa: CASGSGLGNTIYF; CDR3nt: TGTGCCAGCGGGTCAGGTCTCGGAAACACCATATATTTT
v_gene: TRBV7-3; abundance: NA; j_gene: TRBJ1-3; d_gene: TRBD1; CDR3aa: CASSLGQGEGSGNTIYF; CDR3nt: TGTGCCAGCAGCCTGGGACAGGGAGAGGGCTCTGGAAACACCATATATTTT
v_gene: TRBV18; abundance: few; j_gene: TRBJ2-5; d_gene: TRBD1; CDR3aa: CASSRGQGTGQETQYF; CDR3nt: TGTGCCAGCTCTCGGGGGCAGGGGACAGGACAAGAGACCCAGTACTTC
v_gene: TRBV4-2; abundance: NA; j_gene: TRBJ2-3; d_gene: TRBD2; CDR3aa: CASSQDLGDAGGVADTQYF; CDR3nt: TGTGCCAGCAGCCAAGATCTCGGGGACGCGGGAGGGGTGGCAGATACGCAGTATTTT
v_gene: TRBV7-3; abundance: once; j_gene: TRBJ2-3; d_gene: TRBD2; CDR3aa: CASSSGLAGGSDTQYF; CDR3nt: TGTGCCAGCAGCTCGGGACTAGCGGGAGGTTCAGATACGCAGTATTTT
v_gene: TRBV19; abundance: NA; j_gene: TRBJ1-5; d_gene: TRBD1; CDR3aa: CASLQGAHQPQHF; CDR3nt: TGTGCCAGCCTACAGGGGGCTCATCAGCCCCAGCATTTT
v_gene: TRBV29-1; abundance: NA; j_gene: TRBJ1-2; d_gene: TRBD1; CDR3aa: CSVEKTGMVGGYTF; CDR3nt: TGCAGCGTTGAAAAGACAGGGATGGTGGGCGGCTACACCTTC
v_gene: TRBV28; abundance: NA; j_gene: TRBJ2-1; d_gene: NA; CDR3aa: CASSFTLGLNNEQFF; CDR3nt: TGTGCCAGCAGTTTTACCTTAGGACTTAACAATGAGCAGTTCTTC
v_gene: TRBV30; abundance: NA; j_gene: TRBJ1-3; d_gene: NA; CDR3aa: CAWSVSRGNTIYF; CDR3nt: TGTGCCTGGAGTGTATCGCGGGGGAACACCATATATTTT
v_gene: TRBV5-1; abundance: NA; j_gene: TRBJ2-5; d_gene: NA; CDR3aa: CASSPLIGGEETQYF; CDR3nt: TGCGCCAGCAGCCCTCTCATAGGGGGTGAGGAGACCCAGTACTTC
v_gene: TRBV30; abundance: once; j_gene: TRBJ2-1; d_gene: NA; CDR3aa: CAWSRGLPSYNEQFF; CDR3nt: TGTGCCTGGAGTCGAGGACTACCGTCCTACAATGAGCAGTTCTTC
v_gene: TRBV10-1; abundance: NA; j_gene: TRBJ1-1; d_gene: NA; CDR3aa: CASSGYPGGAFF; CDR3nt: TGCGCCAGCAGTGGATACCCGGGGGGAGCTTTCTTT
v_gene: TRBV30; abundance: once; j_gene: TRBJ1-4; d_gene: NA; CDR3aa: CAWSGDKNEKLFF; CDR3nt: TGTGCCTGGAGTGGGGACAAGAATGAAAAACTGTTTTTT
v_gene: TRBV20-1; abundance: NA; j_gene: TRBJ1-3; d_gene: NA; CDR3aa: CSARLGNTIYF; CDR3nt: TGCAGTGCTAGACTGGGAAACACCATATATTTT
v_gene: TRBV7-2; abundance: NA; j_gene: TRBJ1-1; d_gene: NA; CDR3aa: CASSLGGGTEAFF; CDR3nt: TGTGCCAGCAGCTTAGGGGGGGGCACTGAAGCTTTCTTT
v_gene: TRBV18; abundance: NA; j_gene: TRBJ2-2; d_gene: NA; CDR3aa: CASSPKQGTGELFF; CDR3nt: TGTGCCAGCTCACCAAAACAGGGCACCGGGGAGCTGTTTTTT
v_gene: TRBV6-4; abundance: NA; j_gene: TRBJ2-3; d_gene: TRBD2; CDR3aa: CASSPGLAGGSTDTQYF; CDR3nt: TGTGCCAGCAGCCCGGGACTAGCGGGGGGCTCCACAGATACGCAGTATTTT
v_gene: TRBV6-1; abundance: few; j_gene: TRBJ1-6; d_gene: NA; CDR3aa: CASSDGGYNSPLHF; CDR3nt: TGTGCCAGCAGTGATGGGGGGTATAATTCACCCCTCCACTTT
v_gene: TRBV27; abundance: NA; j_gene: TRBJ2-6; d_gene: TRBD1; CDR3aa: CASSLLQGAGGANVLTF; CDR3nt: TGTGCCAGCAGTTTATTGCAGGGGGCGGGTGGGGCCAACGTCCTGACTTTC
v_gene: TRBV19; abundance: NA; j_gene: TRBJ1-2; d_gene: TRBD1; CDR3aa: CASSGTGDNYGYTF; CDR3nt: TGTGCCAGTAGTGGGACAGGAGATAACTATGGCTACACCTTC
v_gene: TRBV10-3; abundance: once; j_gene: TRBJ1-1; d_gene: NA; CDR3aa: CAISDRTDEAFF; CDR3nt: TGTGCCATCAGTGATCGGACAGATGAAGCTTTCTTT
v_gene: TRBV6-2/TRBV6-3; abundance: NA; j_gene: TRBJ2-2; d_gene: NA; CDR3aa: CASSKQGDGATGELFF; CDR3nt: TGTGCCAGCAGTAAACAGGGCGACGGGGCCACCGGGGAGCTGTTTTTT
v_gene: TRBV5-5; abundance: NA; j_gene: TRBJ1-4; d_gene: TRBD1; CDR3aa: CASSSDRDGNEKLFF; CDR3nt: TGTGCCAGCAGCTCCGACAGGGATGGTAATGAAAAACTGTTTTTT
v_gene: TRBV2; abundance: NA; j_gene: TRBJ1-2; d_gene: TRBD1; CDR3aa: CASSEAPGQGRVYGYTF; CDR3nt: TGTGCCAGCAGTGAAGCGCCAGGACAGGGGAGAGTCTATGGCTACACCTTC
v_gene: TRBV5-4; abundance: NA; j_gene: TRBJ1-6; d_gene: NA; CDR3aa: CASSLGSGSNSPLHF; CDR3nt: TGTGCCAGCAGCTTGGGGTCAGGAAGTAATTCACCCCTCCACTTT
v_gene: TRBV18; abundance: NA; j_gene: TRBJ1-1; d_gene: NA; CDR3aa: CASSPQDRNTEAFF; CDR3nt: TGTGCCAGCTCACCGCAGGACAGGAACACTGAAGCTTTCTTT
v_gene: TRBV24-1; abundance: NA; j_gene: TRBJ1-2; d_gene: TRBD1; CDR3aa: CATGTGNNYGYTF; CDR3nt: TGTGCCACCGGGACAGGGAACAACTATGGCTACACCTTC
v_gene: TRBV7-3; abundance: NA; j_gene: TRBJ2-2; d_gene: NA; CDR3aa: CASSLFSGELFF; CDR3nt: TGTGCCAGCAGCCTCTTCTCCGGGGAGCTGTTTTTT
v_gene: TRBV29-1; abundance: once; j_gene: TRBJ2-1; d_gene: NA; CDR3aa: CSGEGTPDEQFF; CDR3nt: TGCAGCGGTGAGGGCACGCCGGATGAGCAGTTCTTC
v_gene: TRBV19; abundance: NA; j_gene: TRBJ1-2; d_gene: TRBD1; CDR3aa: CASSLTGTGGYYGYTF; CDR3nt: TGTGCCAGTAGTCTCACCGGGACAGGGGGCTACTATGGCTACACCTTC
v_gene: TRBV5-1; abundance: NA; j_gene: TRBJ1-1; d_gene: TRBD1; CDR3aa: CASTKGQDTEAFF; CDR3nt: TGCGCCAGCACCAAAGGACAGGACACTGAAGCTTTCTTT
v_gene: TRBV19; abundance: NA; j_gene: TRBJ2-4; d_gene: TRBD1; CDR3aa: CASSIDQGDIQYF; CDR3nt: TGTGCCAGTAGTATAGACCAGGGGGACATTCAGTACTTC
v_gene: TRBV25-1; abundance: NA; j_gene: TRBJ1-1; d_gene: NA; CDR3aa: CASSEYVGGTMNTEAFF; CDR3nt: TGTGCCAGCAGTGAATACGTCGGGGGAACCATGAACACTGAAGCTTTCTTT
v_gene: TRBV5-4; abundance: once; j_gene: TRBJ1-2; d_gene: TRBD1; CDR3aa: CASSLWDRVLYGYTF; CDR3nt: TGTGCCAGCAGCTTATGGGACAGGGTTTTATATGGCTACACCTTC
v_gene: TRBV11-2; abundance: NA; j_gene: TRBJ2-7; d_gene: NA; CDR3aa: CASSLGVDYEQYF; CDR3nt: TGTGCCAGCAGCTTAGGAGTTGACTACGAGCAGTACTTC
v_gene: TRBV23-1; abundance: once; j_gene: TRBJ2-1; d_gene: NA; CDR3aa: CASSQPGIPNYNEQFF; CDR3nt: TGCGCCAGCAGTCAACCCGGGATCCCAAACTACAATGAGCAGTTCTTC
v_gene: TRBV5-1; abundance: NA; j_gene: TRBJ2-2; d_gene: TRBD1; CDR3aa: CASSYTGGPNTGELFF; CDR3nt: TGCGCCAGCAGCTATACAGGGGGCCCGAACACCGGGGAGCTGTTTTTT
v_gene: TRBV5-4; abundance: NA; j_gene: TRBJ1-1; d_gene: NA; CDR3aa: CASSLESGFGAFF; CDR3nt: TGTGCCAGCAGCTTGGAATCCGGGTTCGGAGCTTTCTTT
v_gene: TRBV19; abundance: NA; j_gene: TRBJ1-4; d_gene: NA; CDR3aa: CASSFGITTNEKLFF; CDR3nt: TGTGCCAGTAGTTTTGGCATAACAACTAATGAAAAACTGTTTTTT
v_gene: TRBV4-1; abundance: few; j_gene: TRBJ2-2; d_gene: NA; CDR3aa: CASSQDSLSFGELFF; CDR3nt: TGCGCCAGCAGCCAAGATTCTTTATCTTTCGGGGAGCTGTTTTTT
v_gene: TRBV6-5; abundance: few; j_gene: TRBJ2-1; d_gene: NA; CDR3aa: CASSYGLYNEQFF; CDR3nt: TGTGCCAGCAGTTACGGGCTTTACAATGAGCAGTTCTTC